This TCR beta chain was sequenced for a study of cytomegalovirus exposure and HLA in healthy donors. The PCR used 60 Vbeta and 13 Jbeta primers. Clones were read by immunoSEQ multiplex PCR, and TCRdb kept only the in-frame ones, dropping some. The sample lists roughly 120,000 clones, around 66% occurring once. Details on this clone: Its antigen is not identified.

Germline values: CDR1 GTSNPN, CDR2 SVGIG (reference sequence). Trimming took off 5 bases at V and 8 bases at J, with 15 bases between the two ends. The CDR3 runs to 13 residues. Study observations and caveats: With later analysis, a missense DCLRE1C variant became linked to TCR beta V- and J-gene trimming. In vitro checks showed that a few CMV-associated chains really do target CMV antigens. Whilst most TCR sequences proved rare, a subset of public TCRs occurred across many donors.

The sample comprised PBMCs. The chain joins TRBV30 to TRBJ1-4, with a possible D match to TRBD1 (6 bases). This TCR was recovered from a man aged 18-30 years in good health and CMV-seropositive. The CDR3 spells CAWAGQNGEKLFF. DNA of the CDR3: TGTGCCTGGGCCGGACAGAATGGAGAAAAACTGTTTTTT.